The next 10 T cell receptor beta chains were all read from a single sample in a study of shared clonotypes between healthy human individuals (dated by TCRdb to about 2020). The library was made by the immunoSEQ multiplex PCR assay. In TCRdb, the immuneACCESS table is reduced to in-frame sequences with V and J assigned. These tables do not hold every clone; where another copy was compared, an unresolved V gene accounts for under half, and the others remain unexplained. This sample gives roughly 1 million clones in total; under 80% of them show up just once. Of the sample, about 1.5% is held by the ten largest clones. Sequencing input: memory CD4+ T cells sorted from blood. This sample's cell subset or site label indicates: CD45RA-negative fraction. The receptor source for this set is a man in his late teens or twenties in good health.

The sample holds a few counts of this clone. The same CDR3 arises from other DNA sequences in this sample as well. This rearrangement joins TRBV18 to TRBJ1-5, with D possibly matching TRBD1 (6 bases). This CDR3 comprises 14 residues. Germline CDR1 reads KGHSH; CDR2 reads LQKENI. V lost 2 bases and J lost 2, with 7 bases in between. The CDR3 sequence is CASSPGGGNQPQHF. Written as DNA, the CDR3 is TGTGCCAGCTCACCAGGGGGCGGCAATCAGCCCCAGCATTTT.

The chain has TRBV7-9 and TRBJ2-7, with no clear D. Looked up from germline, CDR1 is SEHNR and CDR2 is FQNEAQ (reference sequence). The CDR3 sequence is 14 residues long. V was shortened by 1 base and J by 0 bases, with 7 bases between the two germline ends. CDR3 in amino acids: CASSLDAHSYEQYF. CDR3 in DNA: TGTGCCAGCAGCTTAGACGCCCACTCCTACGAGCAGTACTTC.

This clone was counted ten times or more. CDR3 region: CASRMNTGELFF. Here the CDR3 DNA reads TGTGCCAGCCGAATGAACACCGGGGAGCTGTTTTTT. The gene calls are TRBV28 and TRBJ2-2; D not resolved. V was trimmed by 8 bases and J by 1 base, leaving 5 bases between them. This CDR3 is 12 amino acids long. Per germline, CDR1 MDHEN and CDR2 SYDVKM. Full variable domain (missing parts from reference TRBV28 and TRBJ2-2): DVKVTQSSRYLVKRTGEKVFLECVQDMDHENMFWYRQDPGLGLRLIYFSYDVKMKEKGDIPEGYSVSREKKERFSLILESASTNQTSMYLCASRMNTGELFFGEGSRLTVL.

The gene calls are TRBV30 and TRBJ2-3; TRBD2 agrees at 14 bases. CDR1 and CDR2 from the germline V gene are GTSNPN and SVGIG (reference sequence). The V and J ends lost 8 bases and 0 bases, in that order; junction bases with no gene match: 10. The CDR3 is made up of 17 amino acids. In nucleotides, the CDR3 is TGTGCCGGATCAAGGACTAGCGGGGGGCTGAGCACAGATACGCAGTATTTT. Its protein product is CAGSRTSGGLSTDTQYF. The whole variable domain, filled in from reference TRBV30 and TRBJ2-3, reads SQTIHQWPATLVQPVGSPLSLECTVEGTSNPNLYWYRQAAGRGLQLLFYSVGIGQISSEVPQNLSASRPQDRQFILSSKKLLLSDSGFYLCAGSRTSGGLSTDTQYFGPGTRLTVL.

This clone was detected many times. The gene calls are TRBV10-2 and TRBJ2-7; 16 bases fit TRBD2. V was clipped by 6 bases and J by 2 bases; unmatched bases: 1. Germline loops: CDR1 WSHSY, CDR2 SAAADI. The CDR3 runs to 15 residues. CDR3 sequence reads: CASRGTSGGAYEQYF. DNA of the CDR3: TGCGCCAGCAGGGGGACTAGCGGGGGGGCCTACGAGCAGTACTTC.

The genes are TRBV19 and TRBJ1-5, with D maybe TRBD1 (5 bases). Deletions cut 5 bases from V and 4 bases from J, with 15 bases between. Germline lookup yields CDR1 LNHDA and CDR2 SQIVND (reference sequence). This CDR3 is built from 15 residues. CDR3 region: CASSFQGSRNQPQHF. For the CDR3, the DNA is TGTGCCAGTAGTTTCCAGGGATCTCGGAATCAGCCCCAGCATTTT. The whole variable domain, filled in from reference TRBV19 and TRBJ1-5, reads DGGITQSPKYLFRKEGQNVTLSCEQNLNHDAMYWYRQDPGQGLRLIYYSQIVNDFQKGDIAEGYSVSREKKESFPLTVTSAQKNPTAFYLCASSFQGSRNQPQHFGDGTRLSIL.

In the case of this clone: Other DNA variants within this sample encode the same CDR3. The CDR3 protein is CASSPDRADSNQPQHF. In DNA, the CDR3 is TGTGCCAGCTCACCGGACAGGGCTGATAGCAATCAGCCCCAGCATTTT. The rearrangement uses TRBV18 and TRBJ1-5; 8 nucleotides match TRBD1. The CDR3 covers 16 residues. Unmatched junction bases numbered 4, after V lost 3 bases and J lost 0 bases. Germline V lookup: CDR1 KGHSH, CDR2 LQKENI.

The rearrangement links TRBV11-3 to TRBJ2-7, with a tentative D call TRBD2 (6 bases). The V end lost 5 bases, the J end lost 10 bases, and 12 bases lay between the germline ends. CDR3 size: 11 residues. Per the germline V gene, CDR1 is SGHNT and CDR2 is YENEEA. The CDR3 region is CASSLGEVQYF. The CDR3, as DNA: TGTGCCAGCAGCCTAGGGGAGGTACAGTACTTC.

The V call is TRBV6-1, the J call TRBJ2-1, with TRBD1 matching 8 bases. The germline gives CDR1 MNHNS, CDR2 SASEGT. V was pared by 4 bases and J by 1 base, with 3 bases of the junction left unmatched. The CDR3 is 15 residues long. The chain's CDR3 is CASSARQGSYNEQFF. DNA for the CDR3: TGTGCCAGCAGTGCCCGACAGGGGTCCTACAATGAGCAGTTCTTC.

The V gene is TRBV2, the J gene TRBJ1-5, with 8 bases lining up with TRBD1. This CDR3 region has 14 residues. The V gene's germline CDR1 is SNHLY and CDR2 FYNNEI. The V gene end was trimmed by 8 bases and the J gene end by 6 bases; junction bases not matched to a gene: 9. The CDR3 loop is CASGGQGTSQPQHF. CDR3 coding DNA: TGTGCCAGCGGCGGACAGGGAACGTCTCAGCCCCAGCATTTT.